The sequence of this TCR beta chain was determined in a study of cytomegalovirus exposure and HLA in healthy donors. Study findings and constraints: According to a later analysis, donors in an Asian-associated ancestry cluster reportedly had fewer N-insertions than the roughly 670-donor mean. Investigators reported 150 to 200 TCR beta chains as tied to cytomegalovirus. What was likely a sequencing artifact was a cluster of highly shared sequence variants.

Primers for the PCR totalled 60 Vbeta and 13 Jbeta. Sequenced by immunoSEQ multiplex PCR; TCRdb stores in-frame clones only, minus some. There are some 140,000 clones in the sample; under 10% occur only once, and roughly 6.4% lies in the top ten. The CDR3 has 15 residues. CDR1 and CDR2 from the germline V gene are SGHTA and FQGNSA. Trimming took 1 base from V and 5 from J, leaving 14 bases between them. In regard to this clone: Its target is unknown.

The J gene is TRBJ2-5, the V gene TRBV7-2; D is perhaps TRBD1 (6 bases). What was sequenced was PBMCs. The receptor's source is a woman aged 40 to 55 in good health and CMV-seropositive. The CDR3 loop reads CASSLVNRARETQYF. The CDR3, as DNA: TGTGCCAGCAGCTTAGTGAACAGGGCCCGGGAGACCCAGTACTTC.